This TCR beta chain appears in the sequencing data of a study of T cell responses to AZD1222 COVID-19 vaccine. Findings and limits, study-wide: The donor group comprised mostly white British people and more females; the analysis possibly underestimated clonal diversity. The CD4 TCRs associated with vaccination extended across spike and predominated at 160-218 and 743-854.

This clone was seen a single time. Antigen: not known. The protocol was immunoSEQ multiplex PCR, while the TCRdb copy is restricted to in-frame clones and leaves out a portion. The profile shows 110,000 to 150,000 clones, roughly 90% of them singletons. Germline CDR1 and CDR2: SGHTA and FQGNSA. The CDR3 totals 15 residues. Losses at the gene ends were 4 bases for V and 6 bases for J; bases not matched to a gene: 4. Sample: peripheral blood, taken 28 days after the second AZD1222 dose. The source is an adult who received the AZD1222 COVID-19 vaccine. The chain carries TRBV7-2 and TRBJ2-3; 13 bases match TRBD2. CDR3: CASSSLAGGGDTQYF. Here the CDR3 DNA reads TGTGCCAGCAGCTCACTAGCGGGAGGGGGCGATACGCAGTATTTT.